This record concerns one T cell receptor (beta chain) sequence. Its antigen is unidentified. The ends were cut back, 1 base at V and 5 bases at J, with 11 bases in the middle. This CDR3 has 15 amino acids. Germline V CDR1 and CDR2: LNHNV, YYDKDF (reference sequence). This specimen belongs to a study of Graves' ophthalmopathy and Graves' hyperthyroidism. Study-level background: Hyperthyroidism was considered stable when no ophthalmopathy appeared within 18 months of follow-up. General study points: Its predictions of ophthalmopathy progression gave the model around 71% sensitivity and about 78% specificity.

Participants with hyperthyroidism, aged 18 to 65, were newly diagnosed with under 2 months' duration. Ineligible for inclusion were patients with other autoimmune diseases, uncontrolled infections, pregnancy or lactation. TCR beta CDR3 regions were amplified from RNA transcripts. Following a first-round RT-PCR that used HTBI primers, a second-round multiplex PCR was carried out. TCRdb itself ran the multiplex PCR reads through MiXCR, one entry per CDR3 protein. Here the sample spans around 1.1 million distinct CDR3 sequences, 35% to 45% being singletons. This clonotype was obtained from an adult man with Graves' hyperthyroidism. The sample consisted of peripheral blood or thyroid tissue (not recorded which). V is TRBV15 and J is TRBJ1-4, with D uncertain. The CDR3, as DNA: TGTGCCACCAGCAGAGTCAACCGGCCCAATGAAAAACTGTTTTTT. Encoded protein: CATSRVNRPNEKLFF.